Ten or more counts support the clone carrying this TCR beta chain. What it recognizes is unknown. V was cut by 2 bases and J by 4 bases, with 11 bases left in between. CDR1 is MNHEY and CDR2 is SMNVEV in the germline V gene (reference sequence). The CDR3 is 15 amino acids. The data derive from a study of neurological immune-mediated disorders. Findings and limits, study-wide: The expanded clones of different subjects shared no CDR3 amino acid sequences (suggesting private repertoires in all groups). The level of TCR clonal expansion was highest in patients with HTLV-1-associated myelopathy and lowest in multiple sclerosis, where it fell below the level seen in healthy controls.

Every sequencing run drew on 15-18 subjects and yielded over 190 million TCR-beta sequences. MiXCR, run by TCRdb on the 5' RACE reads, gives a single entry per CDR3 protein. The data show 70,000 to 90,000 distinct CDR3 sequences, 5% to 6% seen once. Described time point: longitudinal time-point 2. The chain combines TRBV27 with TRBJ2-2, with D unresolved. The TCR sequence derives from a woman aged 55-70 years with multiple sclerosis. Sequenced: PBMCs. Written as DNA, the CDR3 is TGTGCCAGCAGTTTACTGGTTATACCCACCGGGGAGCTGTTTTTT. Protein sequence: CASSLLVIPTGELFF.